The subject of this entry is one TCR beta chain. Which antigen it targets is not known. No much larger clone exists at a distance of one base, and base qualities are not known. PBMCs were isolated by Ficoll-Paque density gradient centrifugation. The data were taken from a study of T-cell memory formation after mild COVID-19 (dated by TCRdb to the early 2020s). Describing the broader study: Most TCR sequence clusters were specific to one of the two donors. Longitudinal TCRalpha and TCRbeta repertoire sequencing tracked T-cell clones expanding and contracting after mild COVID-19 in two donors. Two young, previously healthy adult volunteers, one female and one male, were included in the cohort.

Sequencing relied on an Illumina NovaSeq 6000. TCRalpha and TCRbeta cDNA libraries were constructed by 5'RACE with constant-segment primers, with sample barcodes and unique molecular identifiers being introduced. Trizol reagent was used to extract RNA from every sample. The libraries were amplified in two PCR steps, and the second step added a second sample barcode and Illumina TruSeq adapters. Sequencing of libraries was performed on an Illumina NovaSeq with 2 x 150 bp paired-end reads. The study's processing was this. Reads were demultiplexed and collapsed into UMI-guided consensus sequences with migec v1.2.7. Using mixcr v2.1.11, UMI consensuses were aligned to TRA and TRB V and J templates and then assembled into clonotypes. Expanded or contracted clonotypes were those called significant by both edgeR and NoisET, with noise models trained on biological replicates. For edgeR calls, the thresholds were a false discovery rate-adjusted p below 0.01 and a log2 fold-change of 1. As an exploratory analysis of dynamics, PCA with hierarchical clustering was applied to max-normalized trajectories of the 1000 most abundant clonotypes. Separately sequenced CD4+ and CD8+ repertoires were used to assign a CD4 or CD8 phenotype to each responding clone. TCRdb ran its own pipeline on the public reads, namely fastp trimming at Q25 and MiXCR clone calling, and kept in-frame beta chains. CDR3 protein duplicates are merged, each entry listing the most common genes and DNA. TCRdb's processing, not the authors' own work, is the source of the V and J calls. Present in this sample are approximately 250,000 distinct CDR3 sequences, 16% of which were seen just once. The ten largest clones add up to roughly 23% of the sample.

From the germline V gene, CDR1 is SGHVS and CDR2 is FNYEAQ. There are 16 amino acids in the CDR3, from cysteine to phenylalanine inclusive. Here the CDR3 DNA is all that survives: 48 bases in frame from base 1. From V the trimming removes 5 bases and from J it removes 0 bases, while the gene matches leave 6 bases of the junction unaccounted for. The paper as a whole reports these results and caveats: SARS-CoV-2 specificity was not confirmed for the second-wave clones peaking on day 37. Contracting CD4+ clones were found mainly in CM and EM memory subsets, while CD8+ clones were enriched in EMRA. The study included only a couple of mild cases, and larger cohorts that include severe cases with pre-infection samples were judged to be necessary. Some responding clones were detected in pre-infection memory, which suggested that pre-existing cross-reactive memory T cells had joined the SARS-CoV-2 response. Clones contracting from day 15 to 85 had balanced CD4/CD8 phenotypes, while a second wave expanding from day 15 to 37 was biased towards CD4+.

This receptor was obtained from a man between 18 and 29 years old who had mild COVID-19 (a few samples of this study predate the infection). The sample titles of this study are shuffled in the database, so cell type and time point are left out; the donor was told from shared clones. This sequence uses TRBV7-6 and TRBJ1-2, and TRBD1 matches 10 of the central bases. The specimen was PBMCs or a T cell subset sorted from them (not recorded which). Read as DNA, the sequence is TGTGCCAGCAGCCCCCGGGACAGGGGAGCTAACTATGGCTACACCTTC. Its product reads: CASSPRDRGANYGYTF.